This T cell receptor (beta chain) was obtained from a study of blood T cell repertoires in COVID-19. Sequencing was performed with immunoSEQ multiplex PCR; in TCRdb, only in-frame clones are kept and a portion is missing. The sample has about 220,000 clones, around 85% seen once. This CDR3 has 13 residues. V lost 2 bases and J 8 bases, leaving 12 bases between the germline ends. Germline CDR1 is SNHLY and CDR2 is FYNNEI. Individuals drawn from about two dozen US areas were roughly 18 to 95 years old. Cohorts were assigned according to the clinical history that participants reported. The sequence was obtained from a middle-aged woman with acute COVID-19. The specimen sequenced was PBMCs or T cells enriched from blood (not recorded which). This chain connects TRBV2 to TRBJ1-2, with D perhaps TRBD1 (6 bases). The chain's CDR3 is CASSENRAGGYTF. CDR3 nucleotide sequence: TGTGCCAGCAGTGAAAACAGGGCTGGAGGCTACACCTTC.